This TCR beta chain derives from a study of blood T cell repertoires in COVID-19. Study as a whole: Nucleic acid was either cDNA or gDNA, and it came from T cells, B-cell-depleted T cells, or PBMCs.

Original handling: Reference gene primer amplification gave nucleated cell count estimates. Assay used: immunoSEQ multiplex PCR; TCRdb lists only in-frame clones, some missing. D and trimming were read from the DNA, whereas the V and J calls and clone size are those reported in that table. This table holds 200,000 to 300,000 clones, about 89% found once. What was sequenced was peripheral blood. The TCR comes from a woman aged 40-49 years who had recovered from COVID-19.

CDR3 bases: TGTGCCTCCCCGGACAGGGGCTATGGCTACACCTTC. It specifies CASPDRGYGYTF. The V and J genes are TRBV30 and TRBJ1-2, with 9 bases identical to TRBD1. Per the germline V gene, CDR1 is GTSNPN and CDR2 is SVGIG (reference sequence). The CDR3 is 12 residues long. With 7 bases clipped from V and 4 bases from J, the junction kept 4 bases outside the gene matches.